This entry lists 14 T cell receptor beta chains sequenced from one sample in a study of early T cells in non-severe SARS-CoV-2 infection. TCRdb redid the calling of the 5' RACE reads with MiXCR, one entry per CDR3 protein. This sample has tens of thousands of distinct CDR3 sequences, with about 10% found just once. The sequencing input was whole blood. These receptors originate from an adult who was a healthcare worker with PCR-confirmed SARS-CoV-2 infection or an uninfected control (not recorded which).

Here the CDR3 reads CASSLWTGGSIAKNIQYF. In nucleotides, the CDR3 is TGTGCCAGCAGCTTGTGGACAGGGGGGTCCATAGCCAAAAACATTCAGTACTTC. V gene TRBV5-8 combines with J gene TRBJ2-4; 10 bases match TRBD1. Germline CDR1 and CDR2: SGHTS and YDEGEE. The CDR3 has 18 amino acids. The trim removed 1 base at V and 0 bases at J, leaving 7 bases unmatched. The variable domain in full, completed from reference TRBV5-8 and TRBJ2-4, reads EAGVTQSPTHLIKTRGQQATLRCSPISGHTSVYWYQQALGLGLQFLLWYDEGEERNRGNFPPRFSGRQFPNYSSELNVNALELEDSALYLCASSLWTGGSIAKNIQYFGAGTRLSVL.

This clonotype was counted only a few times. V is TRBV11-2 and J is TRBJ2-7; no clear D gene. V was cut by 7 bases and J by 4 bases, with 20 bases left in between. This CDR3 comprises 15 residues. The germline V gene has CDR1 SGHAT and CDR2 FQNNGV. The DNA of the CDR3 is TGTGCCAGCACCGTGTGGGCTACCTACTTTTACGAGCAGTACTTC. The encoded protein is CASTVWATYFYEQYF.

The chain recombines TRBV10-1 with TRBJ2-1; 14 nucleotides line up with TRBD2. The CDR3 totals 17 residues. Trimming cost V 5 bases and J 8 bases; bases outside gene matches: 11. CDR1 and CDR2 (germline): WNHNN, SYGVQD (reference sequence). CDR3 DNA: TGCGCCAGCAGTCAATCCGGGACTAGCGGGAGCGGCGATGAGCAGTTCTTC. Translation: CASSQSGTSGSGDEQFF.

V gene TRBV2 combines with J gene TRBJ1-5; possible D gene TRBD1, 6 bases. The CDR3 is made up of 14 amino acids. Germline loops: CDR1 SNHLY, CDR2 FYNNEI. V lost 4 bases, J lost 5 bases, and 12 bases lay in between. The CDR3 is CASSVTGQYQPQHF. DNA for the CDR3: TGTGCCAGCAGTGTAACAGGGCAGTATCAGCCCCAGCATTTT.

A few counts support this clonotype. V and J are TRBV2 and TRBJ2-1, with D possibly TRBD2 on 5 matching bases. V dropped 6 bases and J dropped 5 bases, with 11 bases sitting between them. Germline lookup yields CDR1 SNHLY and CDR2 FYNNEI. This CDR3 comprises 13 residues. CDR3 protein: CASRWERDNEQFF. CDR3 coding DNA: TGTGCCAGCAGGTGGGAGAGGGACAATGAGCAGTTCTTC.

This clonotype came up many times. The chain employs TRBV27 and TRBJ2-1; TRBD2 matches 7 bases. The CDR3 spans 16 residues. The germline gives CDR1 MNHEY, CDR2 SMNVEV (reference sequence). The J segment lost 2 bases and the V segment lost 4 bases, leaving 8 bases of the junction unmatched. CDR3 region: CASSSLGGRAYNEQFF. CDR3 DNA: TGTGCCAGCAGTTCCCTTGGGGGGAGGGCCTACAATGAGCAGTTCTTC.

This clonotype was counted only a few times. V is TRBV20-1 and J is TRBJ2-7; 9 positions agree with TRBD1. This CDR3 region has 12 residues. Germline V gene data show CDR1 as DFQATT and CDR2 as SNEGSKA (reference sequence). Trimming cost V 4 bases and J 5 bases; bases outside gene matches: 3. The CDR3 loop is CSATRDRDEQYF. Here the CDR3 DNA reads TGCAGTGCTACCCGGGACAGGGACGAGCAGTACTTC.

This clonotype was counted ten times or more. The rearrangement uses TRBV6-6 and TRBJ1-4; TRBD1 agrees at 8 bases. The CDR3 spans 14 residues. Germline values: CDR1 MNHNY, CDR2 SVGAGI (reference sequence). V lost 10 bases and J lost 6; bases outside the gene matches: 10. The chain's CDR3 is CATRGGRGHEKLFF. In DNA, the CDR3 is TGTGCCACCCGCGGGGGCAGGGGGCATGAAAAACTGTTTTTT.

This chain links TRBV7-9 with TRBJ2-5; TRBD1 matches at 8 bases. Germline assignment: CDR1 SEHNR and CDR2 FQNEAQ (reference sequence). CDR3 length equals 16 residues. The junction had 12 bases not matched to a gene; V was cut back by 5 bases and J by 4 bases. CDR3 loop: CASSQGQGPSRETQYF. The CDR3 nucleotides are TGTGCCAGCAGCCAAGGACAGGGCCCTAGTCGAGAGACCCAGTACTTC.

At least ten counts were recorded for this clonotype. CDR3 protein: CASSKRQEDNEQFF. CDR3 DNA: TGTGCCAGCAGCAAGAGACAGGAAGATAATGAGCAGTTCTTC. The chain uses TRBV21-1 and TRBJ2-1; TRBD1 reflects the table's D call only, with no check against the DNA. TRBV21-1 corresponds to a pseudogene. There are 14 residues in the CDR3.

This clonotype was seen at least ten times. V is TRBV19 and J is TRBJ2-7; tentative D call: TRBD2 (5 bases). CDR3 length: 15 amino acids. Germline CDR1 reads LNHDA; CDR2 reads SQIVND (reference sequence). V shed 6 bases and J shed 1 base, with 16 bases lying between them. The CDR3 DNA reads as TGTGCCAGTAGGTCGACCGGGAAAGAGTCCTACGAGCAGTACTTC. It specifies CASRSTGKESYEQYF.

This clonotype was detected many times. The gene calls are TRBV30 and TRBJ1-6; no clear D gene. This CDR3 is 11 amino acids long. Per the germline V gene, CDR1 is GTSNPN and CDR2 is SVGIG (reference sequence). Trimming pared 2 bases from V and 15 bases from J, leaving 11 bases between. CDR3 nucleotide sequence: TGTGCCTGGAGTTACGGGGTAAACCTCCACTTT. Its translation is CAWSYGVNLHF.

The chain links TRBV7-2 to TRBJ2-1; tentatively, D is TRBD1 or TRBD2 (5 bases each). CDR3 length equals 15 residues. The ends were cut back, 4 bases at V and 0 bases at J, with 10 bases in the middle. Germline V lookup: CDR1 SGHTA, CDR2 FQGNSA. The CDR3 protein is CASSSGTSSYNEQFF. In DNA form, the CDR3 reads TGTGCCAGCAGCTCCGGGACGAGCTCCTACAATGAGCAGTTCTTC.

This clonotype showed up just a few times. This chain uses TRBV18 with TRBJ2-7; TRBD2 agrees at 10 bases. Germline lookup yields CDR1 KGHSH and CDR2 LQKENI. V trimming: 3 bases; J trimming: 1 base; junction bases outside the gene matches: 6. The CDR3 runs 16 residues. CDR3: CASSPNLAGVSYEQYF. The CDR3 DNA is TGTGCCAGCTCACCGAATCTAGCGGGAGTGTCCTACGAGCAGTACTTC. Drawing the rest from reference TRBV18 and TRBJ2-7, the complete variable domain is NAGVMQNPRHLVRRRGQEARLRCSPMKGHSHVYWYRQLPEEGLKFMVYLQKENIIDESGMPKERFSAEFPKEGPSILRIQQVVRGDSAAYFCASSPNLAGVSYEQYFGPGTRLTVT.